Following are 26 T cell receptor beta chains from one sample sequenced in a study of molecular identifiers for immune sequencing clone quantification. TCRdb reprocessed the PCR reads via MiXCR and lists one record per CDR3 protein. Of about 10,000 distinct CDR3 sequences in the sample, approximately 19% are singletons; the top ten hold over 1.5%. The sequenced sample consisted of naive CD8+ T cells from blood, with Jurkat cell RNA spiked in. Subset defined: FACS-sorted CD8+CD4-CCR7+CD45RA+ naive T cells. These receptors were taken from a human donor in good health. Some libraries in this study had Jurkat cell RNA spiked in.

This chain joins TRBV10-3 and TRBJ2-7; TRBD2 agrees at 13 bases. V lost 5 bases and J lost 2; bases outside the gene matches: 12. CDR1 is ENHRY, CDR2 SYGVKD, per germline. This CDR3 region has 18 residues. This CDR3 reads CAISHLGGTSGDPYEQYF. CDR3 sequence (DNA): TGTGCCATCAGTCACCTAGGGGGGACTAGCGGGGATCCCTACGAGCAGTACTTC.

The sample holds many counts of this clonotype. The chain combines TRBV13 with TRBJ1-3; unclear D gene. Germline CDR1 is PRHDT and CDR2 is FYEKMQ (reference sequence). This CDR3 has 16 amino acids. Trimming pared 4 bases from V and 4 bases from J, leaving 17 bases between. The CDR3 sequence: CASSWEGSNSGNTIYF. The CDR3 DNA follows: TGTGCCAGCAGCTGGGAGGGCTCAAACTCCGGAAACACCATATATTTT.

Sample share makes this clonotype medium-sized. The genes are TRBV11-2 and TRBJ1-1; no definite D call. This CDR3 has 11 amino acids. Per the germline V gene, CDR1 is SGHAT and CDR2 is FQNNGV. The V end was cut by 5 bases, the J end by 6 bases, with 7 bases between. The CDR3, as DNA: TGTGCCAGCAGCGCGGGTTCTGAAGCTTTCTTT. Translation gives CASSAGSEAFF.

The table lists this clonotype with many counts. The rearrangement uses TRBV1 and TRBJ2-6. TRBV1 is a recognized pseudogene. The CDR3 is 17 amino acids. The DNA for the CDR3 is TGCACCAGCAGCCAAATGCGATCTAGCTCTGGGGCCAACGTCCTGACTTTC. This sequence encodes CTSSQMRSSSGANVLTF.

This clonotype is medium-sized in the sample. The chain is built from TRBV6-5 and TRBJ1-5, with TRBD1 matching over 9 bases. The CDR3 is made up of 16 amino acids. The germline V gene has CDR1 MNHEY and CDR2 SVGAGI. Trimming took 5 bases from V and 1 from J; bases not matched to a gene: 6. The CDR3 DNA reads TGTGCCAGCAGTCCGGAGACAGGGGGAAGCAATCAGCCCCAGCATTTT. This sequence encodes CASSPETGGSNQPQHF.

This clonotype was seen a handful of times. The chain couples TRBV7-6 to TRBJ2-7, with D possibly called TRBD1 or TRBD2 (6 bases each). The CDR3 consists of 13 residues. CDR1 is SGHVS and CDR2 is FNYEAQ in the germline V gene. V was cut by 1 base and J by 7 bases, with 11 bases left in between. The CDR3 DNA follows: TGTGCCAGCAGCTTAGGGGGGGCGGGAGAGCAGTACTTC. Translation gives CASSLGGAGEQYF.

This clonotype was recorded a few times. The CDR3 reads CATMDREETEAFF. The CDR3, as DNA: TGTGCCACCATGGACAGGGAAGAGACTGAAGCTTTCTTT. The V call is TRBV24-1, the J call TRBJ1-1, with TRBD1 matching 8 bases. The germline CDR1 and CDR2 sequences are KGHDR and SFDVKD. V shed 8 bases, J shed 5 bases, and the junction held 6 bases outside the gene matches. The CDR3 totals 13 residues.

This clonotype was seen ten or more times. CDR3 protein: CASSEGGQPWDEQFF. DNA of the CDR3: TGTGCCAGCAGTGAAGGGGGGCAGCCTTGGGATGAGCAGTTCTTC. The chain joins TRBV2 to TRBJ2-1, with D possibly TRBD1 on 6 matching bases. V lost 1 base and J lost 8, with 15 bases in between. The CDR3 runs 15 residues. Germline values: CDR1 SNHLY, CDR2 FYNNEI.

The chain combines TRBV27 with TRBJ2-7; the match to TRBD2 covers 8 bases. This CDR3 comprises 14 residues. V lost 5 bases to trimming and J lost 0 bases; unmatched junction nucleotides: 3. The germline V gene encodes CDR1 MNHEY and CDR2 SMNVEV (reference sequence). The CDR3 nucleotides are TGTGCCAGCAGTCAAAGCGGGAGCTCCTACGAGCAGTACTTC. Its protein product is CASSQSGSSYEQYF.

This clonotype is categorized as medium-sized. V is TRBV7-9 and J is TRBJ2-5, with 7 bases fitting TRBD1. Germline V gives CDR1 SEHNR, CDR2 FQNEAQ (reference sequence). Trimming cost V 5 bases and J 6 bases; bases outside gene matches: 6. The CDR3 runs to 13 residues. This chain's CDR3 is CASSDRVKKTQYF. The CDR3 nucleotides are TGTGCCAGCAGCGACAGGGTGAAAAAGACCCAGTACTTC.

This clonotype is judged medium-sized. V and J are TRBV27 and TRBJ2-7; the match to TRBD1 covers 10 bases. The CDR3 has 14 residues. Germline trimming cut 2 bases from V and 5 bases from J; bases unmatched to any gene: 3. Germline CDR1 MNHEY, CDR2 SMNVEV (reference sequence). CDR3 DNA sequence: TGTGCCAGCAGTTTAGGGACAGGGGCCCACGAGCAGTACTTC. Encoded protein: CASSLGTGAHEQYF.

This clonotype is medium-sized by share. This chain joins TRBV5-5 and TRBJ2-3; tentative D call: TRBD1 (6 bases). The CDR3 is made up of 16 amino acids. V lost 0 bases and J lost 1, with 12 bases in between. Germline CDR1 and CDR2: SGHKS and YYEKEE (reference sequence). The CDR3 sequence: CASSLGQGSGTDTQYF. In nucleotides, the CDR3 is TGTGCCAGCAGCTTGGGGCAGGGGTCCGGCACAGATACGCAGTATTTT.

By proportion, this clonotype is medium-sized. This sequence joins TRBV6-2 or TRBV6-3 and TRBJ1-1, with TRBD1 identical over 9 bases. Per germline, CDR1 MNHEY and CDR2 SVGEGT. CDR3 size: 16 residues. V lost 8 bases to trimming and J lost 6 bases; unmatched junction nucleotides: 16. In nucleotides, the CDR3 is TGTGCCAGCGGGGCCTACGGGACAGGGCCTCTCGCTGAAGCTTTCTTT. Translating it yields CASGAYGTGPLAEAFF.

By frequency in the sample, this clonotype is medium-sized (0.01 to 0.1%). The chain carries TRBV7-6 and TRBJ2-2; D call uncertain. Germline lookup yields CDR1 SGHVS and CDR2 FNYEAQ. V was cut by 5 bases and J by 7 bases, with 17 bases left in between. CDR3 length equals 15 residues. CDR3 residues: CASSPYSQPFGELFF. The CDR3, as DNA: TGTGCCAGCAGCCCATATTCCCAACCGTTCGGGGAGCTGTTTTTT.

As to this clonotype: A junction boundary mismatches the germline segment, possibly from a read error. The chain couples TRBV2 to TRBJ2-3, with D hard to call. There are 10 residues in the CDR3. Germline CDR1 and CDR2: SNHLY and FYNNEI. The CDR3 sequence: CASSGDPPPF. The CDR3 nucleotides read TGTGCCAGCAGTGGGGATCCCCCCCCTTTT.

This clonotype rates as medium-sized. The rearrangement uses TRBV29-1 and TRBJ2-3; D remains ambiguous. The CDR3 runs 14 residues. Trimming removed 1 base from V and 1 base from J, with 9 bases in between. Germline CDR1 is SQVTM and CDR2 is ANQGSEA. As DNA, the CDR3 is TGCAGCGTTGAAGTGGCAGGCCGCACAGATACGCAGTATTTT. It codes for CSVEVAGRTDTQYF.

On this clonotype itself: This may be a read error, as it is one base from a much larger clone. The CDR3, as DNA: TGTGCCGGCAGCTTTAAAGGGGGTCAGCCCCAGCATTTT. It specifies CAGSFKGGQPQHF. V and J are TRBV5-6 and TRBJ1-5; D may be TRBD1 (6 bases). This CDR3 comprises 13 residues. The V gene's germline CDR1 is SGHDT and CDR2 YYEEEE.

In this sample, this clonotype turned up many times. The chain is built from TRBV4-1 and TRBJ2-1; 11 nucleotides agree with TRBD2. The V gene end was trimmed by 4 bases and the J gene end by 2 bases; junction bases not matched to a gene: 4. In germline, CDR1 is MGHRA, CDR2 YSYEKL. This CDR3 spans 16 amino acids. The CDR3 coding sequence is TGCGCCAGCAGCCTCCTAGCGGGAGGTCCCTACAATGAGCAGTTCTTC. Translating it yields CASSLLAGGPYNEQFF.

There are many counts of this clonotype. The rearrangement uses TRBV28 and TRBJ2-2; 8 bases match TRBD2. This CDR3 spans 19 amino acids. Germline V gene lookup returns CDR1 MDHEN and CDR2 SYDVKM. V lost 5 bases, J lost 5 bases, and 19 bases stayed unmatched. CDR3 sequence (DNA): TGTGCCAGCAGTACCCCAAGAGCGGGAGATACGGATTGGACCGGGGAGCTGTTTTTT. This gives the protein CASSTPRAGDTDWTGELFF.

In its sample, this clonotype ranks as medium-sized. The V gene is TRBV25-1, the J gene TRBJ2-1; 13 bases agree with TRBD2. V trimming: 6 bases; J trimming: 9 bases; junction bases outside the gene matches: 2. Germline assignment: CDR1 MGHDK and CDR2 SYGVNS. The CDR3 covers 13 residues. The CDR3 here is CASRGTSGTEQFF. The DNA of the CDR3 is TGTGCCAGCAGGGGGACTAGCGGGACTGAGCAGTTCTTC.

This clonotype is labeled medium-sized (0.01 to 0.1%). This CDR3 reads CSAPLGLAGFTDTQYF. CDR3 DNA sequence: TGCAGTGCTCCCCTGGGGCTAGCGGGATTCACAGATACGCAGTATTTT. V and J are TRBV20-1 and TRBJ2-3; 9 bases map to TRBD2. This CDR3 is built from 16 residues. Trimming cost V 5 bases and J 2 bases; bases outside gene matches: 11. Germline CDR1 reads DFQATT; CDR2 reads SNEGSKA (reference sequence).

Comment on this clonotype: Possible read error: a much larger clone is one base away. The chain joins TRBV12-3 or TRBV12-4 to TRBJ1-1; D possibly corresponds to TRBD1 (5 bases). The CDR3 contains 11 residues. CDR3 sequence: CASSLGGKASF. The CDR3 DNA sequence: TGTGCCAGCAGTTTGGGGGGGAAAGCTTCCTTT.

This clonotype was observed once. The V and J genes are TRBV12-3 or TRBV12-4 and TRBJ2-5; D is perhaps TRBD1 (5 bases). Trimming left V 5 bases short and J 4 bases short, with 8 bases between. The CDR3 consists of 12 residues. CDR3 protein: CASSQDIETQYF. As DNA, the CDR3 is TGTGCCAGCAGTCAGGACATAGAGACCCAGTACTTC.

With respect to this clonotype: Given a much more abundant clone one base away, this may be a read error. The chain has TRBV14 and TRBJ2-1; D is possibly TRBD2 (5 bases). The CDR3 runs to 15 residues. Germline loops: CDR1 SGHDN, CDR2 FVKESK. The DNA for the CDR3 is TGTGCCAGCGGCCAAGAAGGTAGCGTTTTTAAGGAGCAGTTCTTC. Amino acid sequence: CASGQEGSVFKEQFF.

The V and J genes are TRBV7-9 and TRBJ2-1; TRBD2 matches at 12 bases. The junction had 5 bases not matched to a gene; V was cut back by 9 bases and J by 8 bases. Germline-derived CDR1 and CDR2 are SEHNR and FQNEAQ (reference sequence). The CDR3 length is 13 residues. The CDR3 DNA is TGTGCCAGGACTAGCGGGAGTGCAGATGAGCAGTTCTTC. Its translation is CARTSGSADEQFF.

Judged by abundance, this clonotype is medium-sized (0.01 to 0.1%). The CDR3 DNA reads TGTGCCAGCAGTCCCCGTGGCACAGATACGCAGTATTTT. It specifies CASSPRGTDTQYF. The rearrangement uses TRBV28 and TRBJ2-3; D ambiguous. V dropped 5 bases and J dropped 1 base, with 7 bases sitting between them. The CDR3 extends over 13 amino acids. CDR1 is MDHEN, CDR2 SYDVKM, per germline.